The source of this T cell receptor (beta chain) is a study of T cells after yellow fever vaccination. There are many counts of this clonotype. Trimming took off 4 bases at V and 3 bases at J, with 5 bases between the two ends. The CDR3 is 12 residues long. The V gene's germline CDR1 is SGHTA and CDR2 FQGTGA. They built TCR cDNA with 5'RACE template switching, a step that put in a universal primer site and UMIs. TCRdb reprocessed the 5' RACE reads via MiXCR and lists one record per CDR3 protein. The sample has some 200,000 distinct CDR3 sequences, roughly 3% seen once. The J gene is TRBJ2-3, the V gene TRBV7-3, with D perhaps TRBD2 (5 bases). The clonotype was recovered from a man younger than 30 who received the YFV17D yellow fever vaccine. Sequencing used CD4+ T cells sorted from PBMCs, obtained 10 days after the yellow fever booster vaccination. The CDR3 protein is CASSSGTDTQYF. The CDR3 nucleotides are TGTGCCAGCAGCTCGGGGACAGATACGCAGTATTTT.